This TCR beta chain was obtained from a study of CD8 T cells in ankylosing spondylitis. V lost 7 bases, J lost 1 base, and 5 bases stayed unmatched. The CDR3 spans 13 residues. CDR1 is SQVTM, CDR2 ANQGSEA, per germline. By quantitative 5'-RACE with molecular barcodes, the TCR beta libraries were made. TCRdb reprocessed the 5' RACE reads with MiXCR, giving one entry per CDR3 protein. The sample consists of about 130,000 distinct CDR3 sequences, about an eighth of them appearing once. The sample holds many counts of this clonotype. Its matching antigen is unknown. The study, taken as a whole, reports: Significantly higher representation of disease-linked clones was reported for matched ankylosing spondylitis synovial fluid.

The receptor comes from a female donor with ankylosing spondylitis or in good health (not recorded which). The V gene is TRBV29-1, the J gene TRBJ2-3; TRBD1 matches 7 bases. The sample taken for sequencing was blood, either unsorted or a sorted T cell fraction (not recorded which). In DNA form, the CDR3 reads TGCAGCGCCACAGGGGTGGGCACAGATACGCAGTATTTT. Translated, it gives CSATGVGTDTQYF.